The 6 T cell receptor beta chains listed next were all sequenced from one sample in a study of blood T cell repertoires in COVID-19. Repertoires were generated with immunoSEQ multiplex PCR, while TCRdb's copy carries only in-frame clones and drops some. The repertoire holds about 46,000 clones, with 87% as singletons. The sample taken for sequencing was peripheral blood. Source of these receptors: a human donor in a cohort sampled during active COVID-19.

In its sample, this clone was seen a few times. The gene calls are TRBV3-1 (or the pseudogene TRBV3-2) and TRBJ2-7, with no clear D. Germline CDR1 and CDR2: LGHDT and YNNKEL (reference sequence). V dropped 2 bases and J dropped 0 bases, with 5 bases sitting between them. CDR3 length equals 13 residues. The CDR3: CASSQISSYEQYF. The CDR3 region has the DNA TGTGCCAGCAGCCAAATCAGCTCCTACGAGCAGTACTTC.

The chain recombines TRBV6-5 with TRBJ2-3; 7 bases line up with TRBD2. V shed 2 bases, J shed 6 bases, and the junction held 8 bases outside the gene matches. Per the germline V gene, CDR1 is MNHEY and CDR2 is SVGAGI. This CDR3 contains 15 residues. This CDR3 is CASSYRGGEGDTQYF. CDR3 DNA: TGTGCCAGCAGTTACAGGGGAGGGGAGGGGGATACGCAGTATTTT.

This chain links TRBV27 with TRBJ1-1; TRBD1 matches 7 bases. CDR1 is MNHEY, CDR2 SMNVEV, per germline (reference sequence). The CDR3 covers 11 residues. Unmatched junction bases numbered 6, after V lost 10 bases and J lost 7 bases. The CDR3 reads CATRYRGEAFF. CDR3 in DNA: TGTGCCACCCGATACAGGGGTGAAGCTTTCTTT.

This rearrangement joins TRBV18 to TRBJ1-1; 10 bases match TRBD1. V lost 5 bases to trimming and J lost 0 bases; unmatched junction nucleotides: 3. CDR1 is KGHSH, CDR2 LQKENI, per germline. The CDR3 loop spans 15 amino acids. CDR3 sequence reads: CASSSGTGVNTEAFF. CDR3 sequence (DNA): TGTGCCAGCTCATCCGGGACAGGGGTGAACACTGAAGCTTTCTTT.

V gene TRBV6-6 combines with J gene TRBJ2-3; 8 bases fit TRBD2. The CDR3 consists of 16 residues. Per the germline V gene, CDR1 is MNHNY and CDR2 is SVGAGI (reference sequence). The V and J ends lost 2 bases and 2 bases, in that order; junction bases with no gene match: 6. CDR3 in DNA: TGTGCCAGCAGTTACGGTCGTAGCGGGGCCACAGATACGCAGTATTTT. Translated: CASSYGRSGATDTQYF.

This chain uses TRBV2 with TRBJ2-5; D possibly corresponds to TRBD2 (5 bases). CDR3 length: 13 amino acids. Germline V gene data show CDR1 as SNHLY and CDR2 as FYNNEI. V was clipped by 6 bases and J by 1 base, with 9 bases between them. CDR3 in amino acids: CASSEGPQETQYF. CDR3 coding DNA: TGTGCCAGCAGCGAGGGTCCCCAAGAGACCCAGTACTTC.